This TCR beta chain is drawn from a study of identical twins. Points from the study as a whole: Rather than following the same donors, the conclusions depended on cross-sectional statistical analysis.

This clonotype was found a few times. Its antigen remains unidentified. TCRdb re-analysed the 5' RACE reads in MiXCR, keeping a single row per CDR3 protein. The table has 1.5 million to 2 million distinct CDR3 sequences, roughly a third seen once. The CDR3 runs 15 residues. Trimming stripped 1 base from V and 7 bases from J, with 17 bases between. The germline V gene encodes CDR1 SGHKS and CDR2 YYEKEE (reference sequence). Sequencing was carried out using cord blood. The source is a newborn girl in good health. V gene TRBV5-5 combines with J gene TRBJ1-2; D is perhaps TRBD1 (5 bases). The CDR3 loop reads CASSLTSGQGGGYTF. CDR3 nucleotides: TGTGCCAGCAGCTTGACCAGCGGGCAGGGAGGTGGCTACACCTTC.